What follows are 20 T cell receptor beta chains derived from one specimen sequenced in a study of shared clonotypes between healthy human individuals. Clones were read by immunoSEQ multiplex PCR, and TCRdb kept only the in-frame ones, dropping some. The data contain under 1,100,000 clones, about 75% of them singletons. Material: memory CD4+ T cells sorted from blood. Described subset: CD45RA-negative fraction. The receptors originated from a man between 18 and 35 years old in good health.

The CDR3 spells CACSSGAPYEQYF. In DNA, the CDR3 is TGTGCCTGTTCGTCCGGGGCCCCCTACGAGCAGTACTTC. This chain joins TRBV18 and TRBJ2-7; D is tentatively TRBD1 or TRBD2 (5 bases each). The V and J ends lost 11 bases and 2 bases respectively, with 16 bases between them. The germline CDR1 and CDR2 sequences are KGHSH and LQKENI. The CDR3 is 13 residues long.

For this clone: One end of the junction is discordant with germline, which a read error may explain. V usage is TRBV6-5 and J usage is TRBJ1-4; D may be TRBD1 (6 bases). The CDR3 runs to 11 residues. Germline V lookup: CDR1 MNHEY, CDR2 SVGAGI. This chain's CDR3 is CACRGNEKLFF. The CDR3 coding sequence is TGTGCCTGCAGGGGTAATGAAAAACTGTTTTTT.

CDR3: CASSLVIGLAGDEQFF. The CDR3 coding sequence is TGTGCCAGCAGCCTCGTCATAGGACTAGCGGGAGATGAGCAGTTCTTC. The V call is TRBV11-2, the J call TRBJ2-1; TRBD2 matches at 13 bases. Per germline, CDR1 SGHAT and CDR2 FQNNGV. This CDR3 has 16 amino acids. J gave up 8 bases and V 5 bases, and 9 bases lay outside the gene matches.

About this clone: A read error likely explains this, since a far larger clone differs by one base. The chain uses TRBV6-6 and TRBJ1-2; no clear D. V lost 6 bases and J lost 1, with 3 bases in between. This CDR3 has 11 amino acids. The germline CDR1 and CDR2 sequences are MNHNY and SVGAGI (reference sequence). CDR3 residues: CASRDNYGYTF. Here the CDR3 DNA reads TGTGCCAGCAGAGATAACTATGGCTACACCTTC.

The chain employs TRBV19 and TRBJ1-1; D not resolved. Trimming pared 5 bases from V and 0 bases from J, leaving 13 bases between. The CDR3 length is 15 residues. CDR1 is LNHDA, CDR2 SQIVND, per germline (reference sequence). CDR3 in DNA: TGTGCCAGTAGTGTCGGAGTTTCGGTGAACACTGAAGCTTTCTTT. Protein sequence: CASSVGVSVNTEAFF.

This rearrangement joins TRBV27 to TRBJ1-6; D is perhaps TRBD1 (6 bases). This CDR3 contains 14 residues. With 6 bases removed from V and 5 bases from J, the gap between germline ends came to 11 bases. CDR1 is MNHEY and CDR2 is SMNVEV in the germline V gene (reference sequence). As DNA, the CDR3 is TGTGCCAGCAGGACAGGCCCAAATAATTCACCCCTCCACTTT. This gives the protein CASRTGPNNSPLHF.

V gene TRBV7-8 combines with J gene TRBJ2-1; D ambiguous. Germline CDR1 is SGHVS and CDR2 is FQNEAQ. Trimming cost V 2 bases and J 7 bases, with 12 bases left between them. There are 14 residues in the CDR3. CDR3 in DNA: TGTGCCAGCAGCTTATTTCCTCGGCGGAATGAGCAGTTCTTC. This codes for CASSLFPRRNEQFF.

The chain couples TRBV6-6 to TRBJ2-7; D call uncertain. Germline CDR1 MNHNY, CDR2 SVGAGI (reference sequence). CDR3 length: 15 residues. V lost 2 bases and J lost 1, with 12 bases in between. The CDR3 sequence is CASSYPTRESYEQYF. The CDR3 DNA reads as TGTGCCAGCAGTTACCCGACAAGGGAATCCTACGAGCAGTACTTC.

The chain has TRBV14 and TRBJ2-7; 11 bases align to TRBD2. Germline values: CDR1 SGHDN, CDR2 FVKESK. Unmatched junction bases numbered 19, after V lost 0 bases and J lost 0 bases. The CDR3 is made up of 22 amino acids. CDR3 sequence (DNA): TGTGCCAGCAGCCAAGATTATTGGGCTAGCGGGAGGCCAACTCCTGGCTCCTACGAGCAGTACTTC. Translated, it gives CASSQDYWASGRPTPGSYEQYF.

CDR3 residues: CASSLRDLFFYEQYF. In DNA form, the CDR3 reads TGTGCCAGCAGTCTCCGGGACCTGTTTTTCTACGAGCAGTACTTC. This chain uses TRBV27 with TRBJ2-7; possibly TRBD1 or TRBD2 for D (5 bases each). CDR3 length equals 15 residues. The germline CDR1 and CDR2 sequences are MNHEY and SMNVEV (reference sequence). Trimming left V 5 bases short and J 3 bases short, with 17 bases between.

The rearrangement joins TRBV18 to TRBJ2-5, with D perhaps matching TRBD2 (5 bases). V shed 3 bases and J shed 2 bases, with 13 bases lying between them. Germline CDR1 KGHSH, CDR2 LQKENI. This CDR3 has 15 residues. The CDR3 DNA sequence: TGTGCCAGCTCACCCCCTTCCCGCGGGCAAGAGACCCAGTACTTC. Translated, it gives CASSPPSRGQETQYF.

With respect to this clone: The sample has other DNA sequences that encode this CDR3 too. The chain recombines TRBV5-1 with TRBJ2-1, with TRBD2 identical over 13 bases. Germline lookup yields CDR1 SGHRS and CDR2 YFSETQ. CDR3 length equals 16 residues. V was pared by 2 bases and J by 2 bases, with 1 base of the junction left unmatched. The CDR3 DNA reads as TGCGCCAGCAGCTTAGGACTAGCGGGGGCCTACAATGAGCAGTTCTTC. Protein: CASSLGLAGAYNEQFF.

The V gene is TRBV28, the J gene TRBJ2-2; no clear D gene. Between the trimmed V and J ends, which lost 7 bases and 2 bases, there was a span of 11 bases. There are 14 residues in the CDR3. The germline CDR1 and CDR2 sequences are MDHEN and SYDVKM. CDR3 sequence: CASIENRNTGELFF. In DNA, the CDR3 is TGTGCCAGCATTGAGAATAGAAACACCGGGGAGCTGTTTTTT.

The chain carries TRBV6-5 and TRBJ2-2; a weak D match, TRBD2 (6 bases). The V end was cut by 6 bases, the J end by 10 bases, with 9 bases between. The germline gives CDR1 MNHEY, CDR2 SVGAGI. This CDR3 is 11 amino acids long. CDR3 sequence: CASSRLEELFF. In DNA, the CDR3 is TGTGCCAGCAGCAGACTAGAGGAGCTGTTTTTT.

This clone has just a few counts. V gene TRBV4-1 combines with J gene TRBJ1-2; D call uncertain. CDR1 and CDR2 from the germline V gene are MGHRA and YSYEKL. V dropped 4 bases and J dropped 7 bases, with 13 bases sitting between them. This CDR3 is 13 amino acids long. The CDR3 is CASSRAGRTGYTF. The CDR3 coding sequence is TGCGCCAGCAGCCGGGCAGGACGAACTGGCTACACCTTC.

The chain employs TRBV30 and TRBJ2-2; maybe TRBD1 (6 bases). V lost 2 bases, J lost 0 bases, and 22 bases lay in between. Germline V gene sequence: CDR1 GTSNPN, CDR2 SVGIG (reference sequence). The CDR3 spans 19 residues. The CDR3 sequence is CAWSRHPQGTGANTGELFF. The CDR3 DNA is TGTGCCTGGAGTAGGCACCCTCAGGGGACCGGGGCGAACACCGGGGAGCTGTTTTTT.

V usage is TRBV6-5 and J usage is TRBJ2-7, with a possible D match to TRBD1 (6 bases). In germline, CDR1 is MNHEY, CDR2 SVGAGI. CDR3 length: 14 residues. The ends were cut back, 6 bases at V and 6 bases at J, with 18 bases in the middle. The CDR3 is CASSDSTGTGEQYF. The CDR3 coding sequence is TGTGCCAGCAGCGACTCGACAGGAACGGGCGAGCAGTACTTC.

The chain employs TRBV28 and TRBJ1-2; no definite D call. The CDR3 sequence is 11 residues long. Looked up from germline, CDR1 is MDHEN and CDR2 is SYDVKM. Trimming took 8 bases from V and 6 from J, leaving 10 bases between them. CDR3 nucleotide sequence: TGTGCCAGCTTGCAGAGGGATGGCTACACCTTC. Its translation: CASLQRDGYTF.

The chain couples TRBV11-2 to TRBJ2-1, with 10 nucleotides matching TRBD2. Germline CDR1 SGHAT, CDR2 FQNNGV. Losses at the gene ends were 0 bases for V and 7 bases for J; bases not matched to a gene: 9. The CDR3 runs to 17 residues. The CDR3 sequence: CASSLDIAGGHLNEQFF. CDR3 in DNA: TGTGCCAGCAGCTTAGATATAGCGGGGGGCCACCTTAATGAGCAGTTCTTC.

CDR3 sequence (DNA): TGTGCCAGCAGCTTAGCCTTGAACGAGCAGTACTTC. It is translated as CASSLALNEQYF. V usage is TRBV7-9 and J usage is TRBJ2-7; D gene uncertain. Germline V lookup: CDR1 SEHNR, CDR2 FQNEAQ (reference sequence). V was pared by 0 bases and J by 5 bases, with 5 bases between. The CDR3 is 12 amino acids.